The 27 T cell receptor beta chains below were found in one sample sequenced in a study of T-cell memory formation after mild COVID-19. TCRdb reprocessed the 5' RACE reads with MiXCR, giving one entry per CDR3 protein. The table records 280,000 or so distinct CDR3 sequences, more than 15% of them present only once. The sequencing input was PBMCs or a T cell subset sorted from them (not recorded which). All receptors derive from a man aged 18 to 30 who had mild COVID-19 (a few samples of this study predate the infection). Cell type and time point are not known.

This sequence joins TRBV5-1 and TRBJ2-3, with D possibly matching TRBD2 (7 bases). V was trimmed by 1 base and J by 6 bases, leaving 15 bases between them. The CDR3 consists of 15 residues. CDR1 SGHRS and CDR2 YFSETQ come from the germline V gene. CDR3 amino acids: CASSLLGGQEDTQYF. In DNA form, the CDR3 reads TGCGCCAGCAGCTTGTTGGGGGGGCAAGAGGATACGCAGTATTTT.

This clonotype has a count of ten or more. The chain employs TRBV29-1 and TRBJ1-2; TRBD1 agrees at 7 bases. The V gene end was trimmed by 3 bases and the J gene end by 5 bases; junction bases not matched to a gene: 9. The germline V gene encodes CDR1 SQVTM and CDR2 ANQGSEA. The CDR3 is 14 residues long. CDR3 residues: CSVDVGGVRYGYTF. The CDR3, as DNA: TGCAGCGTTGACGTAGGGGGCGTACGGTATGGCTACACCTTC.

This clonotype was recorded at least ten times. The CDR3 DNA follows: TGCGCCAGCAGCTCTCAGCCCAGCGGGGGGGCGGATGAGCAGTTCTTC. Translating it yields CASSSQPSGGADEQFF. V usage is TRBV5-1 and J usage is TRBJ2-1, with TRBD2 identical over 10 bases. V dropped 3 bases and J dropped 8; count of bases not matched to a gene: 11. Germline CDR1 is SGHRS and CDR2 is YFSETQ. The CDR3 is 16 amino acids.

CDR3: CASSATGGDGYTF. The CDR3 DNA is TGTGCCAGCTCCGCGACAGGGGGTGATGGCTACACCTTC. This chain links TRBV18 with TRBJ1-2; 9 bases are shared with TRBD1. Trimming cost V 6 bases and J 6 bases; bases outside gene matches: 5. CDR1 is KGHSH, CDR2 LQKENI, per germline. The CDR3 covers 13 residues.

The chain employs TRBV5-1 and TRBJ2-5, with D unresolved. The germline V gene has CDR1 SGHRS and CDR2 YFSETQ. V was shortened by 7 bases and J by 4 bases, with 14 bases between the two germline ends. The CDR3 totals 13 residues. This CDR3 reads CASRPRGRETQYF. CDR3 DNA sequence: TGCGCCAGCCGACCAAGAGGAAGAGAGACCCAGTACTTC.

The sample holds a few counts of this clonotype. The genes are TRBV4-2 and TRBJ2-7; TRBD1 agrees at 9 bases. This CDR3 is 14 amino acids long. In germline, CDR1 is LGHNA, CDR2 YNFKEQ. V lost 3 bases to trimming and J lost 5 bases; unmatched junction nucleotides: 5. As DNA, the CDR3 is TGTGCCAGCAGCCACCGGGACAGGGAACACGAGCAGTACTTC. It codes for CASSHRDREHEQYF.

The rearrangement links TRBV30 to TRBJ1-2; 8 bases are shared with TRBD1. The germline gives CDR1 GTSNPN, CDR2 SVGIG (reference sequence). CDR3 length equals 14 residues. The J segment lost 7 bases and the V segment lost 1 base, leaving 8 bases of the junction unmatched. CDR3 sequence reads: CAWSDTGRGPGYTF. CDR3 bases: TGTGCCTGGAGTGATACCGGCAGGGGGCCTGGCTACACCTTC.

The chain links TRBV6-4 to TRBJ1-5, with a tentative D call TRBD1 (5 bases). Trimming shortened V by 0 bases and J by 6 bases, and 6 bases separated the two germline ends. This CDR3 is 13 amino acids long. Germline V gene data show CDR1 as MRHNA and CDR2 as SNTAGT. CDR3 amino acids: CASSDSRGQPQHF. The CDR3 DNA is TGTGCCAGCAGTGACTCGAGGGGTCAGCCCCAGCATTTT.

In this sample, this clonotype turned up a few times. The chain is built from TRBV11-2 and TRBJ2-1, with TRBD1 matching 7 bases. Germline values: CDR1 SGHAT, CDR2 FQNNGV. The V segment lost 5 bases and the J segment 4 bases; nucleotides outside the gene matches: 8. This CDR3 contains 15 residues. The CDR3 nucleotides read TGTGCCAGCAGCCGAGACGACAGGGAGTACAATGAGCAGTTCTTC. It is translated as CASSRDDREYNEQFF.

This clonotype was detected a few times. The J gene is TRBJ1-5, the V gene TRBV12-3 or TRBV12-4; a possible D gene is TRBD1 (5 bases). V lost 4 bases and J lost 5, with 12 bases in between. The CDR3 contains 14 residues. The CDR3 loop reads CASSSQGGDQPQHF. DNA for the CDR3: TGTGCCAGCAGTTCTCAGGGTGGTGATCAGCCCCAGCATTTT.

The chain recombines TRBV28 with TRBJ1-1; D gene ambiguous. Germline CDR1 is MDHEN and CDR2 is SYDVKM. The CDR3 extends over 11 amino acids. Trimming shortened V by 2 bases and J by 7 bases, and 5 bases separated the two germline ends. CDR3 region: CASSLLGEAFF. CDR3 DNA: TGTGCCAGCAGTTTACTGGGTGAAGCTTTCTTT.

V is TRBV18 and J is TRBJ1-6, with D unclear. V was clipped by 2 bases and J by 8 bases, with 13 bases between them. The CDR3 is 15 residues long. Germline V gene lookup returns CDR1 KGHSH and CDR2 LQKENI. This CDR3 reads CASSPERPADSPLHF. In nucleotides, the CDR3 is TGTGCCAGCTCACCAGAGAGGCCTGCGGATTCACCCCTCCACTTT. The full variable domain, in which reference TRBV18 and TRBJ1-6 provide the parts outside the CDR3, is NAGVMQNPRHLVRRRGQEARLRCSPMKGHSHVYWYRQLPEEGLKFMVYLQKENIIDESGMPKERFSAEFPKEGPSILRIQQVVRGDSAAYFCASSPERPADSPLHFGNGTRLTVT.

This clonotype was detected once. The rearrangement links TRBV29-1 to TRBJ2-1; no clear D. Trimming removed 3 bases from V and 10 bases from J, with 7 bases in between. In germline, CDR1 is SQVTM, CDR2 ANQGSEA. The CDR3 loop spans 10 amino acids. CDR3 in amino acids: CSVDFEEQFF. Here the CDR3 DNA reads TGCAGCGTTGATTTCGAGGAGCAGTTCTTC.

V and J are TRBV24-1 and TRBJ1-5, with D possibly matching TRBD1 (5 bases). This CDR3 comprises 17 residues. CDR1 is KGHDR and CDR2 is SFDVKD in the germline V gene. Trimming left V 5 bases short and J 4 bases short, with 20 bases between. The DNA of the CDR3 is TGTGCCACCAGTGCCCTCGGAGGGATGGGGGGAAATCAGCCCCAGCATTTT. This gives the protein CATSALGGMGGNQPQHF.

The chain carries TRBV7-6 and TRBJ2-7, with D uncertain. The germline CDR1 and CDR2 sequences are SGHVS and FNYEAQ. The CDR3 has 17 amino acids. Trimming removed 5 bases from V and 5 bases from J, with 25 bases in between. The CDR3 coding sequence is TGTGCCAGCAGCCCCCTGGTGGGGTTTCTAGGGCTCAACGAGCAGTACTTC. This encodes CASSPLVGFLGLNEQYF.

This clonotype has more than one count but fewer than ten. This rearrangement joins TRBV7-9 to TRBJ1-1; TRBD1 is a possible D gene (5 bases). The CDR3 has 17 amino acids. Trimming left V 5 bases short and J 3 bases short, with 22 bases between. Germline CDR1 reads SEHNR; CDR2 reads FQNEAQ (reference sequence). The CDR3 protein is CASSPAVLQEGHTEAFF. CDR3 sequence (DNA): TGTGCCAGCAGCCCGGCCGTTCTTCAGGAGGGGCACACTGAAGCTTTCTTT. The variable domain in full, with the rest retrieved from reference TRBV7-9 and TRBJ1-1, is DTGVSQNPRHKITKRGQNVTFRCDPISEHNRLYWYRQTLGQGPEFLTYFQNEAQLEKSRLLSDRFSAERPKGSFSTLEIQRTEQGDSAMYLCASSPAVLQEGHTEAFFGQGTRLTVV.

The genes are TRBV12-3 or TRBV12-4 and TRBJ1-2; 8 bases match TRBD1. The CDR3 spans 14 residues. J was trimmed by 7 bases and V by 6 bases; bases with no gene match: 10. The CDR3 nucleotides read TGTGCCAGCAGCTACACTGACAGGGGTGGTGGCTACACCTTC. This encodes CASSYTDRGGGYTF.

J is TRBJ2-5 and V is TRBV7-9, with a tentative D call TRBD1 (6 bases). V lost 5 bases, J lost 0 bases, and 13 bases lay in between. Germline-derived CDR1 and CDR2 are SEHNR and FQNEAQ (reference sequence). CDR3 length equals 15 residues. CDR3 in DNA: TGTGCCAGCAGCCCCGGACAGCTTAACCAAGAGACCCAGTACTTC. It is translated as CASSPGQLNQETQYF.

This sequence joins TRBV6-5 and TRBJ2-1; D is ambiguous. Germline assignment: CDR1 MNHEY and CDR2 SVGAGI. The CDR3 contains 14 residues. Trimming pared 3 bases from V and 0 bases from J, leaving 6 bases between. CDR3 residues: CASSYIHSYNEQFF. CDR3 coding DNA: TGTGCCAGCAGTTATATTCACTCCTACAATGAGCAGTTCTTC.

This chain links TRBV20-1 with TRBJ1-1; no clear D gene. The CDR3 has 12 amino acids. Germline V gene data show CDR1 as DFQATT and CDR2 as SNEGSKA (reference sequence). Trimming stripped 1 base from V and 1 base from J, with 4 bases between. CDR3 bases: TGCAGTGCTAGAGGGGGGAACACTGAAGCTTTCTTT. It yields the protein CSARGGNTEAFF.

This clonotype has only a few counts. This chain connects TRBV6-6 to TRBJ2-7; unclear D gene. Germline V gives CDR1 MNHNY, CDR2 SVGAGI (reference sequence). This CDR3 spans 16 amino acids. V lost 2 bases and J 5 bases, leaving 19 bases between the germline ends. In nucleotides, the CDR3 is TGTGCCAGCAGTTACGGTGTGAGGCCTCTGGTCGACGAGCAGTACGTC. Translated, it gives CASSYGVRPLVDEQYV.

This clonotype showed up many times. The V call is TRBV7-8, the J call TRBJ2-7; the match to TRBD1 covers 7 bases. The germline V gene encodes CDR1 SGHVS and CDR2 FQNEAQ. The CDR3 sequence is 17 residues long. The ends lost 0 bases at V and 0 bases at J; junction bases unmatched: 8. CDR3 protein: CASSLAPRDRVSYEQYF. CDR3 nucleotides: TGTGCCAGCAGCTTAGCACCCCGGGACAGAGTCTCCTACGAGCAGTACTTC.

The V call is TRBV5-1, the J call TRBJ1-1; 7 bases are a match to TRBD1. The V segment lost 6 bases and the J segment 4 bases; nucleotides outside the gene matches: 9. This CDR3 spans 14 amino acids. The germline V gene encodes CDR1 SGHRS and CDR2 YFSETQ. CDR3 DNA: TGCGCCAGCACCGAAACAGGGGTGGGCACTGAAGCTTTCTTT. Amino acid sequence: CASTETGVGTEAFF.

The rearrangement uses TRBV9 and TRBJ1-2, with TRBD1 identical over 8 bases. Trimming cost V 2 bases and J 1 base; bases outside gene matches: 4. Germline CDR1 reads SGDLS; CDR2 reads YYNGEE. This CDR3 spans 15 amino acids. CDR3 region: CASSVGQENNYGYTF. The CDR3 DNA reads TGTGCCAGCAGCGTGGGACAGGAGAATAACTATGGCTACACCTTC.

This clonotype showed up just once. V usage is TRBV7-9 and J usage is TRBJ1-5, with D possibly TRBD1 on 6 matching bases. Germline V gene data show CDR1 as SEHNR and CDR2 as FQNEAQ (reference sequence). Trimming took off 4 bases at V and 7 bases at J, with 14 bases between the two ends. The CDR3 covers 14 residues. The chain's CDR3 is CASSSIGGGQPQHF. DNA for the CDR3: TGTGCCAGCAGCTCCATCGGAGGGGGGCAGCCCCAGCATTTT.

This clonotype was picked up a small number of times. The chain combines TRBV9 with TRBJ2-3; possible D gene TRBD2, 5 bases. CDR1 and CDR2 (germline): SGDLS, YYNGEE. With 7 bases removed from V and 0 bases from J, the gap between germline ends came to 9 bases. The length of the CDR3 is 13 residues. The CDR3 region is CASARTSTDTQYF. CDR3 nucleotide sequence: TGTGCCAGCGCCCGGACTAGCACAGATACGCAGTATTTT.

The genes are TRBV6-5 and TRBJ1-1; TRBD1 might be the D (6 bases). This CDR3 has 13 residues. Per germline, CDR1 MNHEY and CDR2 SVGAGI. Trimming took off 7 bases at V and 5 bases at J, with 14 bases between the two ends. Here the CDR3 reads CASTRGGWTEAFF. In DNA form, the CDR3 reads TGTGCCAGCACCAGGGGCGGATGGACTGAAGCTTTCTTT.